Presented here are 26 T cell receptor beta chains from one specimen sequenced in a study of post-analysis software for immune sequencing data (dated by TCRdb to about 2015). Beyond this particular receptor, the publication reports: Roughly 5 TRBV segments, including TRBV5-6, TRBV5-1 and TRBV20-1, were significantly more frequent in patients than controls.

The antigens of these receptors remain unknown. The library was obtained by PCR. The listed sequencing device is Illumina HiSeq 2500. To reduce PCR and sequencing biases, unique molecular identifiers were incorporated into the TCR beta cDNA libraries. In-frame beta chains were kept once TCRdb had trimmed the public reads at Q25 with fastp and called clones with MiXCR. Each CDR3 protein appears once, grouped with its most common genes and DNA. The sample profile shows 820,000 or so distinct CDR3 sequences; 53% of them were found once. Over 4% of the sample belongs to the ten largest clones. Sequencing input: blood. The receptors were gathered from a girl between 10 and 17 years old with multiple sclerosis.

The V call is TRBV7-8, the J call TRBJ2-3; 7 bases fit TRBD2. The CDR3 has 17 residues. J lost 2 bases, V lost 5 bases, and 13 bases had no gene match. Germline-derived CDR1 and CDR2 are SGHVS and FQNEAQ. The CDR3 loop is CASSPRTRDLFTDTQYF. CDR3 nucleotide sequence: TGTGCCAGCAGCCCAAGGACTAGAGACCTTTTCACAGATACGCAGTATTTT.

The rearrangement links TRBV5-1 to TRBJ2-5, with 9 positions matching TRBD2. The germline V gene has CDR1 SGHRS and CDR2 YFSETQ. Germline trimming cut 2 bases from V and 3 bases from J; bases unmatched to any gene: 5. The CDR3 is 15 residues long. CDR3 residues: CASSFGSGSKETQYF. The CDR3 DNA reads as TGCGCCAGCAGCTTTGGTAGCGGGAGTAAAGAGACCCAGTACTTC.

This clonotype has only a few counts. The chain has TRBV7-6 and TRBJ1-1; 8 nucleotides agree with TRBD1. Per the germline V gene, CDR1 is SGHVS and CDR2 is FNYEAQ. Trimming took 5 bases from V and 4 from J; bases not matched to a gene: 6. CDR3 size: 14 residues. CDR3 loop: CASSPRQGSTEAFF. The CDR3 region has the DNA TGTGCCAGCAGCCCGCGACAGGGGTCCACTGAAGCTTTCTTT.

The rearrangement links TRBV5-1 to TRBJ1-2; the D is unclear. The CDR3 runs to 13 residues. The V end lost 5 bases, the J end lost 3 bases, and 11 bases lay between the germline ends. The V gene's germline CDR1 is SGHRS and CDR2 YFSETQ. CDR3 in amino acids: CASSYNSDYGYTF. For the CDR3, the DNA is TGCGCCAGCAGTTATAACAGTGACTATGGCTACACCTTC.

The V and J genes are TRBV5-1 and TRBJ1-2; 11 bases line up with TRBD1. Looked up from germline, CDR1 is SGHRS and CDR2 is YFSETQ. The CDR3 covers 14 residues. J gave up 6 bases and V 4 bases, and 5 bases lay outside the gene matches. The CDR3 DNA reads TGCGCCAGCAGCCCGGACAGGGGGCTTCATGGCTACACCTTC. Encoded protein: CASSPDRGLHGYTF.

The rearrangement uses TRBV5-1 and TRBJ2-3; TRBD2 aligns across 13 bases. Germline V gene sequence: CDR1 SGHRS, CDR2 YFSETQ. V lost 1 base to trimming and J lost 5 bases; unmatched junction nucleotides: 4. There are 16 residues in the CDR3. This CDR3 is CASSLTTSGGLDTQYF. As DNA, the CDR3 is TGCGCCAGCAGCTTGACGACTAGCGGGGGGTTAGATACGCAGTATTTT. The full variable domain, in which reference TRBV5-1 and TRBJ2-3 provide the parts outside the CDR3, is KAGVTQTPRYLIKTRGQQVTLSCSPISGHRSVSWYQQTPGQGLQFLFEYFSETQRNKGNFPGRFSGRQFSNSRSEMNVSTLELGDSALYLCASSLTTSGGLDTQYFGPGTRLTVL.

CDR3 protein: CASSALLGNEQYF. The DNA of the CDR3 is TGTGCCAGCAGTGCCCTCCTGGGGAATGAGCAGTACTTC. This chain joins TRBV2 and TRBJ2-4; D unclear. Germline loops: CDR1 SNHLY, CDR2 FYNNEI. CDR3 length: 13 amino acids. V lost 4 bases to trimming and J lost 13 bases, with 17 bases between them.

The chain recombines TRBV9 with TRBJ1-2; D remains ambiguous. Per germline, CDR1 SGDLS and CDR2 YYNGEE. The ends were cut back, 2 bases at V and 2 bases at J, with 7 bases in the middle. The CDR3 length is 13 residues. The chain's CDR3 is CASSVAPNYGYTF. DNA of the CDR3: TGTGCCAGCAGCGTGGCACCCAACTATGGCTACACCTTC.

The CDR3 loop reads CASSQFDIDKGGYTF. DNA of the CDR3: TGTGCCAGCAGCCAATTTGATATAGACAAGGGGGGCTACACCTTC. This sequence joins TRBV4-2 and TRBJ1-2; D possibly corresponds to TRBD1 (5 bases). Germline loops: CDR1 LGHNA, CDR2 YNFKEQ. Between the trimmed V and J ends, which lost 2 bases and 8 bases, there was a span of 18 bases. CDR3 size: 15 residues.

The CDR3 spells CASSPDRVRGGYTF. Written as DNA, the CDR3 is TGTGCCAGCAGCCCCGACAGGGTTCGCGGTGGCTACACCTTC. V is TRBV7-2 and J is TRBJ1-2; 7 bases align to TRBD1. This CDR3 region has 14 residues. Trimming at V came to 5 bases and at J to 7 bases, leaving 10 bases not matched to a gene. CDR1 and CDR2 from the germline V gene are SGHTA and FQGNSA.

This clonotype was observed a single time. V usage is TRBV12-3 or TRBV12-4 and J usage is TRBJ2-3, with D perhaps being TRBD1 or TRBD2 (5 bases each). V lost 3 bases to trimming and J lost 10 bases, with 14 bases between them. The CDR3 consists of 13 residues. DNA of the CDR3: TGTGCCAGCAGTTTCCTAGCAGGGTTCCCGCAGTATTTT. It specifies CASSFLAGFPQYF.

The chain is built from TRBV9 and TRBJ2-3; possibly TRBD2 for D (6 bases). Germline V gives CDR1 SGDLS, CDR2 YYNGEE. This CDR3 has 16 amino acids. V lost 4 bases and J 0 bases, leaving 15 bases between the germline ends. For the CDR3, the DNA is TGTGCCAGCAGCAGCCGGGACTCTACTAGCACAGATACGCAGTATTTT. Protein product: CASSSRDSTSTDTQYF.

The V call is TRBV12-3 or TRBV12-4, the J call TRBJ2-7; 9 positions agree with TRBD1. The CDR3 sequence is 16 residues long. V trimming: 4 bases; J trimming: 6 bases; junction bases outside the gene matches: 13. The CDR3 sequence: CASSSPPGQGSSEQYF. The CDR3 DNA follows: TGTGCCAGCAGTTCCCCCCCGGGACAGGGTTCGTCCGAGCAGTACTTC.

This clonotype was seen a single time. V is TRBV10-2 and J is TRBJ2-5; no firm D call. V was shortened by 6 bases and J by 5 bases, with 19 bases between the two germline ends. The CDR3 is 15 amino acids. Germline CDR1 and CDR2: WSHSY and SAAADI. The CDR3 protein is CASSRYDPPRETQYF. CDR3 nucleotide sequence: TGCGCCAGCAGCCGCTACGACCCACCGAGGGAGACCCAGTACTTC.

The gene calls are TRBV14 and TRBJ1-5; a possible D gene is TRBD1 (5 bases). Trimming took off 2 bases at V and 7 bases at J, with 15 bases between the two ends. Germline CDR1 reads SGHDN; CDR2 reads FVKESK. CDR3 size: 15 residues. CDR3 sequence: CASSQLIGVRQPQHF. CDR3 nucleotides: TGTGCCAGCAGCCAACTTATAGGGGTCAGGCAGCCCCAGCATTTT. Complete variable domain (other parts from reference TRBV14 and TRBJ1-5): EAGVTQFPSHSVIEKGQTVTLRCDPISGHDNLYWYRRVMGKEIKFLLHFVKESKQDESGMPNNRFLAERTGGTYSTLKVQPAELEDSGVYFCASSQLIGVRQPQHFGDGTRLSIL.

This chain links TRBV15 with TRBJ2-5; 7 nucleotides align to TRBD2. V lost 0 bases and J lost 0; bases outside the gene matches: 1. Germline V lookup: CDR1 LNHNV, CDR2 YYDKDF (reference sequence). The CDR3 loop spans 15 amino acids. CDR3 bases: TGTGCCACCAGCAGAGAGGGAGGGGACCAAGAGACCCAGTACTTC. Translated: CATSREGGDQETQYF.

This sequence joins TRBV29-1 and TRBJ1-5, with D possibly being TRBD1 (6 bases). The germline V gene has CDR1 SQVTM and CDR2 ANQGSEA. The CDR3 has 14 amino acids. V lost 6 bases and J lost 0, with 12 bases in between. This CDR3 reads CSVGTIDSNQPQHF. The CDR3 DNA reads as TGCAGCGTCGGGACAATAGATAGCAATCAGCCCCAGCATTTT.

This clonotype has more than one count but fewer than ten. The chain combines TRBV24-1 with TRBJ2-7; D remains unclear. The CDR3 is made up of 13 amino acids. Trimming stripped 12 bases from V and 1 base from J, with 15 bases between. Germline lookup yields CDR1 KGHDR and CDR2 SFDVKD. The CDR3 region has the DNA TGTGCCCCGGAAAAAGGATTGTCCTACGAGCAGTACTTC. Protein: CAPEKGLSYEQYF.

This clonotype was seen a handful of times. This sequence joins TRBV20-1 and TRBJ2-1; unclear D gene. V was trimmed by 4 bases and J by 5 bases, leaving 3 bases between them. This CDR3 is built from 10 residues. Per the germline V gene, CDR1 is DFQATT and CDR2 is SNEGSKA (reference sequence). CDR3 bases: TGCAGTGCTACAAACAATGAGCAGTTCTTC. The encoded protein is CSATNNEQFF.

This rearrangement joins TRBV20-1 to TRBJ1-2; no reliable D call. V was clipped by 3 bases and J by 4 bases, with 15 bases between them. The CDR3 covers 14 residues. In germline, CDR1 is DFQATT, CDR2 SNEGSKA (reference sequence). The CDR3 loop is CSASGGSLGYGYTF. The CDR3 DNA is TGCAGTGCTAGTGGAGGCAGTCTCGGCTATGGCTACACCTTC.

There are a few counts of this clonotype. The genes are TRBV7-2 and TRBJ1-5, with D unresolved. CDR1 and CDR2 (germline): SGHTA, FQGNSA. The CDR3 is made up of 14 amino acids. The ends were cut back, 3 bases at V and 1 base at J, with 7 bases in the middle. The CDR3 bases are TGTGCCAGCAGCTTCGGATGGAGCAATCAGCCCCAGCATTTT. Its protein is CASSFGWSNQPQHF.

This chain's CDR3 is CASRPSPQGTEAFF. In nucleotides, the CDR3 is TGTGCCAGCAGGCCGAGTCCCCAGGGGACTGAAGCTTTCTTT. The rearrangement links TRBV6-5 to TRBJ1-1; D is possibly TRBD1 (6 bases). CDR1 is MNHEY, CDR2 SVGAGI, per germline. This CDR3 spans 14 amino acids. V dropped 6 bases and J dropped 5 bases, with 16 bases sitting between them.

The chain has TRBV11-1 and TRBJ1-2; 10 bases line up with TRBD1. The V segment lost 2 bases and the J segment 6 bases; nucleotides outside the gene matches: 6. In germline, CDR1 is SGHAT, CDR2 FQDESV (reference sequence). The CDR3 is made up of 15 amino acids. The chain's CDR3 is CASSLLETGGNGYTF. CDR3 sequence (DNA): TGTGCCAGCAGCTTACTGGAGACAGGGGGCAATGGCTACACCTTC.

V is TRBV20-1 and J is TRBJ2-1, with 10 bases that match TRBD1. The V gene's germline CDR1 is DFQATT and CDR2 SNEGSKA (reference sequence). Germline trimming cut 6 bases from V and 4 bases from J; bases unmatched to any gene: 6. The CDR3 length is 14 residues. In nucleotides, the CDR3 is TGCAGTGCAAAGGGACAGGGGTGGTACAATGAGCAGTTCTTC. Its protein product is CSAKGQGWYNEQFF.

The chain joins TRBV9 to TRBJ2-3; no clear D. The CDR3 is 13 amino acids. Germline V CDR1 and CDR2: SGDLS, YYNGEE. Trimming pared 0 bases from V and 3 bases from J, leaving 5 bases between. CDR3 amino acids: CASSVDTTDTQYF. The CDR3 DNA follows: TGTGCCAGCAGCGTAGATACTACAGATACGCAGTATTTT. The full variable domain, its missing parts supplied by reference TRBV9 and TRBJ2-3, is DSGVTQTPKHLITATGQRVTLRCSPRSGDLSVYWYQQSLDQGLQFLIQYYNGEERAKGNILERFSAQQFPDLHSELNLSSLELGDSALYFCASSVDTTDTQYFGPGTRLTVL.

This chain links TRBV10-3 with TRBJ2-1, with 10 bases identical to TRBD2. CDR1 is ENHRY, CDR2 SYGVKD, per germline. The CDR3 is 15 amino acids. Trimming removed 11 bases from V and 3 bases from J; junction bases left unmatched: 10. In nucleotides, the CDR3 is TGTGCCGTGACCGGGACTAGCGTCTGCTACAATGAGCAGTTCTTC. Encoded protein: CAVTGTSVCYNEQFF.